This TCR beta chain was sequenced during a study of CD8 T cells in Susac syndrome. Study-wide results and limits: Regarding the TCR sequencing and HLA analysis, the study admitted that a relatively small number of individuals were involved.

Reverse transcription of about 0.45 to 1 ug RNA was carried out with random hexamers. TCRdb re-derived calls from the immunoSEQ multiplex PCR reads in MiXCR, one entry per CDR3 protein. This sample carries approximately 230,000 distinct CDR3 sequences, just over 90% of them seen once, and the ten largest clones take roughly 0.07%. The T cells that were sequenced for TCR beta were CD8+ and CD4+ cells from blood. V shed 6 bases, J shed 4 bases, and the junction held 6 bases outside the gene matches. The CDR3 sequence is 16 residues long. Germline-derived CDR1 and CDR2 are MNHNY and SVGAGI (reference sequence). Concerning this clonotype itself: Antigen unknown.

The sample taken for sequencing was CD4+ T cells from PBMCs. V usage is TRBV6-6 and J usage is TRBJ2-6, with TRBD1 identical over 10 bases. The receptor was isolated from a human donor with multiple sclerosis. CDR3 coding DNA: TGTGCCAGCAGCCAGGGACAGGGGAGAGGGGCCAACGTCCTGACTTTC. Its translation: CASSQGQGRGANVLTF.